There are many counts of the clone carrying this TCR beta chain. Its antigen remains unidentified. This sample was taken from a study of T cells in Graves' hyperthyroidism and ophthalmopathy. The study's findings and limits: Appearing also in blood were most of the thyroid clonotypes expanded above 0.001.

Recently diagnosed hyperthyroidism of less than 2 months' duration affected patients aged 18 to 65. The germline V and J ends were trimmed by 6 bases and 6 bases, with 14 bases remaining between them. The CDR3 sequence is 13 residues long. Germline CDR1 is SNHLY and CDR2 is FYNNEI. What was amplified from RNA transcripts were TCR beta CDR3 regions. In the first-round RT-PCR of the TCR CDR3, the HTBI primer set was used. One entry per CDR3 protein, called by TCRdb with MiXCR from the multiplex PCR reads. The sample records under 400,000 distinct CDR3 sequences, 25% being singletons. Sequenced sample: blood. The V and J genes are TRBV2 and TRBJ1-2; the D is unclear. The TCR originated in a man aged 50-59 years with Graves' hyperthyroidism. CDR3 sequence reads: CASRGTGPNGYTF. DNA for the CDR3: TGTGCCAGCAGGGGCACCGGGCCCAATGGCTACACCTTC.